These 10 T cell receptor beta chains were sequenced from one sample in a study of cytomegalovirus exposure and HLA in healthy donors. The PCR used 60 Vbeta and 13 Jbeta primers. Using immunoSEQ multiplex PCR, the repertoire was profiled, and TCRdb retains in-frame clones only, with some absent. The sample shows 100,000 to 120,000 clones, approximately 86% of them seen only once. Specimen: PBMCs. All receptors come from a man aged 35 to 55 in good health and CMV-seronegative.

This clone occurred once. The CDR3 region is CASRRVENTEAFF. The CDR3 nucleotides read TGTGCCAGCAGGAGGGTTGAGAACACTGAAGCTTTCTTT. The chain recombines TRBV5-6 with TRBJ1-1; D unresolved. The CDR3 totals 13 residues. The V gene's germline CDR1 is SGHDT and CDR2 YYEEEE. The ends were cut back, 5 bases at V and 1 base at J, with 9 bases in the middle.

The chain combines TRBV7-6 with TRBJ2-1; D is ambiguous. CDR3 length: 13 residues. Trimming pared 1 base from V and 2 bases from J, leaving 3 bases between. Germline CDR1 SGHVS, CDR2 FNYEAQ. The CDR3 protein is CASSLEPYNEQFF. In DNA, the CDR3 is TGTGCCAGCAGCTTAGAGCCCTACAATGAGCAGTTCTTC.

V usage is TRBV2 and J usage is TRBJ1-2, with D unclear. Trimming removed 3 bases from V and 7 bases from J, with 21 bases in between. Germline V gene sequence: CDR1 SNHLY, CDR2 FYNNEI. This CDR3 has 16 residues. CDR3: CASSELSPGQAGGYTF. DNA of the CDR3: TGTGCCAGCAGTGAGTTATCGCCAGGCCAGGCGGGTGGCTACACCTTC.

The CDR3 nucleotides read TGTGCCAGCACATACAGGTCTACTGAAGCTTTCTTT. Translation: CASTYRSTEAFF. This rearrangement joins TRBV28 to TRBJ1-1, with D perhaps matching TRBD1 (5 bases). This CDR3 comprises 12 residues. V was pared by 7 bases and J by 5 bases, with 11 bases between. Germline CDR1 and CDR2: MDHEN and SYDVKM.

This clone showed up just a few times. The genes are TRBV7-8 and TRBJ2-7, with TRBD1 identical over 11 bases. Trimming removed 3 bases from V and 0 bases from J; junction bases left unmatched: 4. The CDR3 sequence is 16 residues long. Per germline, CDR1 SGHVS and CDR2 FQNEAQ. DNA for the CDR3: TGTGCCAGCAGCTTGGCCGGGACAGGGGGCTCCTACGAGCAGTACTTC. Its protein product is CASSLAGTGGSYEQYF. Drawing the rest from reference TRBV7-8 and TRBJ2-7, the complete variable domain is GAGVSQSPRYKVAKRGQDVALRCDPISGHVSLFWYQQALGQGPEFLTYFQNEAQLDKSGLPSDRFFAERPEGSVSTLKIQRTQQEDSAVYLCASSLAGTGGSYEQYFGPGTRLTVT.

V usage is TRBV27 and J usage is TRBJ2-7, with D possibly being TRBD2 (7 bases). Germline CDR1 MNHEY, CDR2 SMNVEV (reference sequence). V was clipped by 9 bases and J by 3 bases, with 15 bases between them. The CDR3 is made up of 13 amino acids. CDR3: CASRGTGGYEQYF. CDR3 nucleotide sequence: TGTGCCAGTAGGGGGACGGGAGGCTACGAGCAGTACTTC.

This chain connects TRBV5-1 to TRBJ2-5; TRBD2 aligns across 8 bases. CDR1 is SGHRS, CDR2 YFSETQ, per germline. The CDR3 is 13 amino acids. Trimming took 2 bases from V and 4 from J; bases not matched to a gene: 1. This CDR3 is CASSFGGGETQYF. The CDR3 DNA reads TGCGCCAGCAGCTTCGGGGGGGGAGAGACCCAGTACTTC.

V is TRBV25-1 and J is TRBJ2-3, with TRBD2 matching over 10 bases. J gave up 6 bases and V 4 bases, and 13 bases lay outside the gene matches. CDR1 is MGHDK, CDR2 SYGVNS, per germline. This CDR3 is built from 17 residues. The CDR3 DNA reads as TGTGCCAGCAGTGCCCGAAATAGCGGGGGGTATTCGGATACGCAGTATTTT. Amino acids: CASSARNSGGYSDTQYF.

This clone was counted once. This chain links TRBV4-2 with TRBJ1-4; maybe TRBD1 (5 bases). The CDR3 is 17 residues long. The V gene's germline CDR1 is LGHNA and CDR2 YNFKEQ. Trimming stripped 1 base from V and 3 bases from J, with 15 bases between. The CDR3 loop reads CASSQGAGGEPNEKLFF. The CDR3 DNA sequence: TGTGCCAGCAGCCAAGGGGCGGGGGGAGAACCTAATGAAAAACTGTTTTTT.

The chain combines TRBV19 with TRBJ1-6; maybe TRBD1 (5 bases). Germline lookup yields CDR1 LNHDA and CDR2 SQIVND (reference sequence). The CDR3 spans 15 residues. The ends were cut back, 7 bases at V and 7 bases at J, with 17 bases in the middle. CDR3 residues: CASTSGAEGNSPLHF. The CDR3 DNA reads as TGTGCCAGTACCTCTGGGGCGGAGGGGAATTCACCCCTCCACTTT.